A single sample is the source of the 14 T cell receptor beta chains below, sequenced in a study of T cells of healthy individuals. TCRdb ran MiXCR on the 5' RACE reads and lists one entry per CDR3 protein. The sample consists of over 95,000 distinct CDR3 sequences, 17% of them appearing once. The receptors stem from a human donor in good health.

This clonotype was picked up a small number of times. The chain has TRBV4-3 and TRBJ1-1, with unresolved D. V was cut by 0 bases and J by 5 bases, with 13 bases left in between. Germline CDR1 and CDR2: LGHNA and YSLEER. The CDR3 covers 15 residues. Here the CDR3 DNA reads TGCGCCAGCAGCCAAGATCTAGGAGTAGGGACTGAAGCTTTCTTT. Translated, it gives CASSQDLGVGTEAFF.

This clonotype was recorded at least ten times. The rearrangement links TRBV20-1 to TRBJ2-5, with 8 bases that match TRBD2. The CDR3 is made up of 13 amino acids. Germline V gene data show CDR1 as DFQATT and CDR2 as SNEGSKA (reference sequence). Unmatched junction bases numbered 5, after V lost 3 bases and J lost 5 bases. The CDR3 bases are TGCAGTGCTAGTTCGGGGGGGAGGGAGACCCAGTACTTC. Amino acids: CSASSGGRETQYF.

The V call is TRBV7-2, the J call TRBJ1-5; D unclear. This CDR3 is built from 15 residues. The V end lost 2 bases, the J end lost 1 base, and 9 bases lay between the germline ends. Germline V CDR1 and CDR2: SGHTA, FQGNSA. The CDR3 sequence is CASSLSYFSNQPQHF. The CDR3 DNA reads as TGTGCCAGCAGCTTATCGTACTTCAGCAATCAGCCCCAGCATTTT.

This clonotype was seen a handful of times. This chain uses TRBV4-2 with TRBJ1-4, with D perhaps matching TRBD1 (5 bases). V lost 3 bases, J lost 2 bases, and 10 bases lay in between. Germline CDR1 is LGHNA and CDR2 is YNFKEQ. The CDR3 length is 15 residues. The CDR3 loop reads CASSQGWGTNEKLFF. DNA for the CDR3: TGTGCCAGCAGCCAGGGGTGGGGGACTAATGAAAAACTGTTTTTT.

The V gene is TRBV9, the J gene TRBJ1-3, with 7 bases fitting TRBD1. V gave up 0 bases and J gave up 8 bases; unmatched junction bases: 8. Germline V gene lookup returns CDR1 SGDLS and CDR2 YYNGEE. This CDR3 region has 15 residues. In DNA, the CDR3 is TGTGCCAGCAGCGTAGCGGACAGCGGACAGGACACCATATATTTT. It is translated as CASSVADSGQDTIYF.

This clonotype turned up a few times. Written as DNA, the CDR3 is TGCGCCAGCAGCCAAGTGAGGCCTAACACAGATACGCAGTATTTT. It encodes CASSQVRPNTDTQYF. The genes are TRBV4-1 and TRBJ2-3; D gene unclear. Looked up from germline, CDR1 is MGHRA and CDR2 is YSYEKL. The CDR3 contains 15 residues. Trimming stripped 1 base from V and 2 bases from J, with 10 bases between.

A few counts support this clonotype. V is TRBV7-2 and J is TRBJ2-3, with a tentative D call TRBD1 (5 bases). This CDR3 comprises 14 residues. The V end lost 1 base, the J end lost 2 bases, and 7 bases lay between the germline ends. Germline V CDR1 and CDR2: SGHTA, FQGNSA. The CDR3 bases are TGTGCCAGCAGCTTAGGCAGGGTCACAGATACGCAGTATTTT. This codes for CASSLGRVTDTQYF.

This clonotype occurred many times. CDR3 residues: CASKFPPDANTGELFF. DNA of the CDR3: TGTGCCAGCAAGTTCCCCCCCGACGCGAACACCGGGGAGCTGTTTTTT. The V gene is TRBV7-8, the J gene TRBJ2-2; unclear D gene. CDR1 and CDR2 (germline): SGHVS, FQNEAQ. This CDR3 is built from 16 residues. The V end was cut by 7 bases, the J end by 0 bases, with 15 bases between.

The table lists this clonotype with a few counts. The chain joins TRBV20-1 to TRBJ2-3; 11 bases agree with TRBD2. This CDR3 is built from 14 residues. Trimming at V came to 6 bases and at J to 0 bases, leaving 2 bases not matched to a gene. Germline V gives CDR1 DFQATT, CDR2 SNEGSKA (reference sequence). CDR3 loop: CSARLAGSTDTQYF. CDR3 in DNA: TGCAGTGCACGACTAGCGGGGAGCACAGATACGCAGTATTTT.

This clonotype was observed many times. The gene calls are TRBV18 and TRBJ1-5; 8 nucleotides agree with TRBD1. This CDR3 spans 15 amino acids. V lost 4 bases and J lost 6; bases outside the gene matches: 8. Germline lookup yields CDR1 KGHSH and CDR2 LQKENI. CDR3 DNA sequence: TGTGCCAGCTCACTTGGACAGGGAAGGGGTCAGCCCCAGCATTTT. This sequence encodes CASSLGQGRGQPQHF.

The sample holds many counts of this clonotype. The CDR3 bases are TGTGCCAGTAGTATGGGGACAGGGCAAATCTACGAGCAGTACTTC. Translation gives CASSMGTGQIYEQYF. The genes are TRBV19 and TRBJ2-7; 9 nucleotides match TRBD1. CDR3 length: 15 amino acids. Germline V gene data show CDR1 as LNHDA and CDR2 as SQIVND (reference sequence). The ends lost 3 bases at V and 3 bases at J; junction bases unmatched: 6.

The chain employs TRBV28 and TRBJ1-5; 10 bases match TRBD1. The CDR3 runs to 15 residues. The germline V gene has CDR1 MDHEN and CDR2 SYDVKM. V was clipped by 1 base and J by 4 bases; unmatched bases: 1. The CDR3 sequence is CASSLLGQGNQPQHF. CDR3 DNA sequence: TGTGCCAGCAGTTTATTGGGACAGGGGAATCAGCCCCAGCATTTT.

This clonotype was counted a few times. The chain joins TRBV3-2 to TRBJ1-3; the DNA was not compared with TRBD1, the D call given in the table. TRBV3-2 is deemed a pseudogene. The CDR3 sequence is 16 residues long. CDR3 sequence reads: CASPFWDRSGGNTIYF. CDR3 nucleotide sequence: TGTGCCAGCCCATTCTGGGACAGGTCAGGGGGAAACACCATATATTTT.

The genes are TRBV12-3 or TRBV12-4 and TRBJ1-6; 7 bases agree with TRBD1. The CDR3 length is 15 residues. V was clipped by 7 bases and J by 6 bases; unmatched bases: 9. CDR3 loop: CASIKETGRNSPLHF. For the CDR3, the DNA is TGTGCCAGCATCAAGGAGACAGGGCGTAATTCACCCCTCCACTTT.